Listed below are T cell receptor beta chains from one sample, sequenced in a study of cytomegalovirus exposure and HLA in healthy donors. Sequenced by immunoSEQ multiplex PCR; TCRdb stores in-frame clones only, minus some. The top ten clones hold 2.8% of a sample with over 150,000 clones, approximately 74% of them seen once. The sample consisted of PBMCs. These receptors were collected from a man aged 18 to 29 in good health and CMV-seronegative. CDR3s leave out the opening cysteine and the closing phenylalanine or tryptophan.

V,J,CDR3
TRBV5-1,TRBJ1-1,ASSLDRGRVNTEAF
TRBV7-2,TRBJ2-7,ASSLVMAFSNEQY
TRBV5-1,TRBJ2-6,ASSFNTGANGLT
TRBV19,TRBJ2-5,ATRRGFFETQY
TRBV4-1,TRBJ1-3,ASSRKGAGGNTIY
TRBV19,TRBJ1-1,ASSTGGNTEAF
TRBV29-1,TRBJ2-2,SVEKGGAQTGELF
TRBV27,TRBJ2-1,ASSPGQGGNEQF
TRBV18,TRBJ2-7,ASSSGTNYEQY
TRBV19,TRBJ1-5,ASSIQRRGNQPQH
TRBV11-3,TRBJ2-1,ASSLVRGRGAYNEQF
TRBV27,TRBJ2-5,ASQDFSGGGPQETQY
TRBV6-4,TRBJ1-2,ASSDPGGWGGRRYGYT
TRBV10-3,TRBJ1-5,AISGGLGADRGHQPQH
TRBV10-2,TRBJ1-3,ASSPRGGGNTIY
TRBV5-3,TRBJ1-6,ARSLAKRGWNSPLH
TRBV10-3,TRBJ2-5,AISEMAPGGETQY
TRBV5-1,TRBJ1-4,ASSSGQREQKLF
TRBV28,TRBJ2-1,ASSVGLLGEQF
TRBV5-6,TRBJ2-2,ASSHIWSRGRETGELF
TRBV9,TRBJ1-5,ASSATTGSNQPQH
TRBV4-2,TRBJ2-1,ASSQTSGGANEQF
TRBV11-1,TRBJ1-1,ASSPRTVNTEAF
TRBV4-3,TRBJ1-2,ASSQVYQGANYGYT
TRBV29-1,TRBJ1-2,SVDSNQGVGYGYT
TRBV7-9,TRBJ1-6,ASSLSGSNSPLH
TRBV18,TRBJ1-5,ASSPQGNIGQPQH
TRBV5-1,TRBJ2-5,ASSLQGPETQY
TRBV20-1,TRBJ2-4,SGPGGNSQY
TRBV18,TRBJ2-7,ASSPGVEGEQY
TRBV4-1,TRBJ2-5,ASSQAGQQETQY
TRBV4-3,TRBJ1-2,ASSQAVGQGAFSGYT
TRBV7-9,TRBJ2-3,ASSSSGGATDPQY
TRBV18,TRBJ2-7,ASSPGTEAYEQY
TRBV4-2,TRBJ2-6,ASSLTGTTRANGLT
TRBV12-5,TRBJ2-3,ASGFEPHRGSTDTQY
TRBV29-1,TRBJ1-2,SAGRQGDLGGYT
TRBV5-1,TRBJ2-3,ASSLGGRGSTDTQY
TRBV5-6,TRBJ1-1,ASSLGRGSFGAF